Below, 8 T cell receptor beta chains from the same sample are listed, as sequenced in a study of T-cell reconstitution after alpha-beta-depleted transplantation in children. Unique molecular identifiers were incorporated when the TCRbeta library was constructed. TCRdb ran MiXCR on the PCR reads and lists one entry per CDR3 protein. This table has fewer than 150,000 distinct CDR3 sequences, about 9.5% appearing once. Sequenced material: PBMCs, mostly from graft donor cells, taken 180 days after TCRalphabeta/CD19-depleted stem cell transplant. The receptors were gathered from a girl under two years old who had a stem cell transplant for combined immunodeficiency, so the T cells may come from the graft donor.

The chain employs TRBV20-1 and TRBJ2-5; D is unresolved. CDR1 DFQATT and CDR2 SNEGSKA come from the germline V gene (reference sequence). This CDR3 has 13 residues. V lost 3 bases, J lost 5 bases, and 13 bases lay in between. CDR3 sequence reads: CSASISGTETQYF. The DNA of the CDR3 is TGCAGTGCTAGCATCTCAGGAACCGAGACCCAGTACTTC.

This clonotype was detected a few times. CDR3 DNA sequence: TGCGCCAGCAGCCAAGTAGGAATAGCGGGCTACGAGCAGTACTTC. Protein product: CASSQVGIAGYEQYF. This chain links TRBV4-3 with TRBJ2-7; 7 bases are a match to TRBD2. With 1 base clipped from V and 3 bases from J, the junction kept 6 bases outside the gene matches. The CDR3 covers 15 residues. CDR1 is LGHNA, CDR2 YSLEER, per germline.

V is TRBV10-3 and J is TRBJ2-3, with D uncertain. Trimming removed 0 bases from V and 1 base from J, with 14 bases in between. The CDR3 runs to 17 residues. The germline CDR1 and CDR2 sequences are ENHRY and SYGVKD. This CDR3 reads CAISESFGNPGTDTQYF. In nucleotides, the CDR3 is TGTGCCATCAGTGAGTCCTTTGGGAATCCGGGCACAGATACGCAGTATTTT.

The chain links TRBV5-1 to TRBJ2-2; possible D gene TRBD1, 6 bases. The CDR3 consists of 13 residues. Germline V gene lookup returns CDR1 SGHRS and CDR2 YFSETQ. The V and J ends lost 7 bases and 6 bases respectively, with 13 bases between them. CDR3 DNA: TGCGCCAGCGGGGCAGGGGCCCCCGGGGAGCTGTTTTTT. This codes for CASGAGAPGELFF. Together with reference TRBV5-1 and TRBJ2-2, the CDR3 gives the full variable domain: KAGVTQTPRYLIKTRGQQVTLSCSPISGHRSVSWYQQTPGQGLQFLFEYFSETQRNKGNFPGRFSGRQFSNSRSEMNVSTLELGDSALYLCASGAGAPGELFFGEGSRLTVL.

Many counts were recorded for this clonotype. The rearrangement joins TRBV10-3 to TRBJ2-1; no firm D call. CDR3 size: 12 residues. Trimming removed 5 bases at V and 5 bases at J, with 7 bases between. Germline values: CDR1 ENHRY, CDR2 SYGVKD. CDR3 bases: TGTGCCATCAGTTCCATGAACAATGAGCAGTTCTTC. Translation gives CAISSMNNEQFF.

The chain links TRBV7-3 to TRBJ2-1; D tentatively fits TRBD1 or TRBD2 (5 bases each). Germline CDR1 is SGHTA and CDR2 is FQGTGA. This CDR3 has 19 amino acids. The germline V and J ends were trimmed by 0 bases and 0 bases, with 18 bases remaining between them. In DNA form, the CDR3 reads TGTGCCAGCAGCTTAACAGGGGTTAGCGTAGGGGTCTCCTACAATGAGCAGTTCTTC. This codes for CASSLTGVSVGVSYNEQFF.

The J gene is TRBJ2-5, the V gene TRBV24-1; no reliable D call. V lost 9 bases and J 4 bases, leaving 5 bases between the germline ends. CDR1 and CDR2 from the germline V gene are KGHDR and SFDVKD. This CDR3 is built from 10 residues. The CDR3 DNA reads as TGTGCCACCCTAAGAGAGACCCAGTACTTC. Amino acid sequence: CATLRETQYF.

This sequence joins TRBV7-9 and TRBJ2-5; D perhaps matches TRBD2 (6 bases). Trimming took 0 bases from V and 5 from J, leaving 10 bases between them. This CDR3 contains 14 residues. Germline CDR1 reads SEHNR; CDR2 reads FQNEAQ (reference sequence). CDR3 amino acids: CASSLATRGETQYF. CDR3 nucleotide sequence: TGTGCCAGCAGCTTAGCGACTAGAGGGGAGACCCAGTACTTC.